These 26 T cell receptor beta chains share one sample of origin, sequenced in a study of T cell responses to AZD1222 COVID-19 vaccine. Method: immunoSEQ multiplex PCR; TCRdb's copy keeps in-frame clones and lacks some. The data hold some 140,000 clones, with around 90% observed a single time. Sample: peripheral blood, taken on day 0 of AZD1222 vaccination. The receptors shown here come from an adult in good health.

This chain uses TRBV2 with TRBJ2-2; D tentatively reads TRBD1 or TRBD2 (6 bases each). CDR1 is SNHLY and CDR2 is FYNNEI in the germline V gene. V was shortened by 6 bases and J by 12 bases, with 14 bases between the two germline ends. The CDR3 is 12 amino acids. The CDR3 DNA sequence: TGTGCCAGCAGGGGCGAAGGGGGGCAGCTGTTTTTT. As protein: CASRGEGGQLFF.

The V call is TRBV6-6, the J call TRBJ1-1; D might be TRBD1 (5 bases). Germline assignment: CDR1 MNHNY and CDR2 SVGAGI (reference sequence). The germline V and J ends were trimmed by 6 bases and 4 bases, with 15 bases remaining between them. The CDR3 extends over 14 amino acids. The CDR3 coding sequence is TGTGCCAGCAGCCTACTGGGGGTATCCACTGAAGCTTTCTTT. Amino acid sequence: CASSLLGVSTEAFF.

The chain uses TRBV10-3 and TRBJ1-4; D gene unclear. V lost 0 bases to trimming and J lost 0 bases, with 8 bases between them. The CDR3 runs 16 residues. The germline CDR1 and CDR2 sequences are ENHRY and SYGVKD. The CDR3 region is CAISESQAATNEKLFF. The CDR3, as DNA: TGTGCCATCAGTGAGTCTCAGGCTGCAACTAATGAAAAACTGTTTTTT.

The chain joins TRBV6-6 to TRBJ2-3; TRBD2 aligns across 12 bases. Germline lookup yields CDR1 MNHNY and CDR2 SVGAGI (reference sequence). V gave up 2 bases and J gave up 0 bases; unmatched junction bases: 0. The CDR3 covers 16 residues. CDR3 in amino acids: CASSYLAGGSTDTQYF. CDR3 in DNA: TGTGCCAGCAGTTACCTAGCGGGGGGGAGCACAGATACGCAGTATTTT.

The gene calls are TRBV28 and TRBJ2-2, with 12 bases lining up with TRBD2. The CDR3 is 16 amino acids. CDR1 is MDHEN, CDR2 SYDVKM, per germline. Germline trimming cut 5 bases from V and 7 bases from J; bases unmatched to any gene: 8. The CDR3 region is CASSPPSGGADGELFF. CDR3 bases: TGTGCCAGCAGTCCTCCTAGCGGGGGGGCCGACGGGGAGCTGTTTTTT.

The chain couples TRBV10-3 to TRBJ2-3; 9 bases are a match to TRBD2. This CDR3 region has 17 residues. J gave up 2 bases and V 4 bases, and 10 bases lay outside the gene matches. Germline CDR1 reads ENHRY; CDR2 reads SYGVKD. CDR3 sequence: CAISGKLTSGNTDTQYF. CDR3 nucleotide sequence: TGTGCCATCAGTGGAAAGTTGACTAGCGGAAACACAGATACGCAGTATTTT.

The J gene is TRBJ2-2, the V gene TRBV28; weak D call: TRBD1 (5 bases). This CDR3 spans 16 amino acids. The germline CDR1 and CDR2 sequences are MDHEN and SYDVKM. Trimming left V 2 bases short and J 1 base short, with 11 bases between. The CDR3 loop reads CASSLPATVNTGELFF. The CDR3 DNA reads TGTGCCAGCAGTTTACCTGCGACAGTGAACACCGGGGAGCTGTTTTTT.

This clone was recorded only once. The CDR3, as DNA: TGTGCCAGCAGCCCCACAACAACCCTGAACACTGAAGCTTTCTTT. Its protein product is CASSPTTTLNTEAFF. This rearrangement joins TRBV6-5 to TRBJ1-1, with D unclear. Germline V CDR1 and CDR2: MNHEY, SVGAGI. The CDR3 covers 15 residues. V gave up 6 bases and J gave up 0 bases, with 14 bases separating them.

The gene calls are TRBV29-1 and TRBJ2-5, with no clear D. V was shortened by 3 bases and J by 2 bases, with 10 bases between the two germline ends. The CDR3 spans 13 residues. Germline loops: CDR1 SQVTM, CDR2 ANQGSEA. This chain's CDR3 is CSVEVGPQETQYF. The CDR3 DNA reads as TGCAGCGTTGAGGTCGGACCGCAAGAGACCCAGTACTTC.

This chain links TRBV7-2 with TRBJ2-1, with D perhaps TRBD1 or TRBD2 (5 bases each). The CDR3 has 15 amino acids. The germline V and J ends were trimmed by 5 bases and 3 bases, with 14 bases remaining between them. Germline values: CDR1 SGHTA, CDR2 FQGNSA. Here the CDR3 reads CASSTSGGLYNEQFF. The CDR3 DNA reads as TGTGCCAGCAGCACGAGTGGGGGTCTCTACAATGAGCAGTTCTTC.

This clone was seen a handful of times. The chain couples TRBV6-6 to TRBJ1-5; TRBD1 might be the D (5 bases). The CDR3 has 13 residues. The germline V and J ends were trimmed by 6 bases and 4 bases, with 10 bases remaining between them. Germline V gene lookup returns CDR1 MNHNY and CDR2 SVGAGI (reference sequence). The CDR3: CASSHGANQPQHF. CDR3 sequence (DNA): TGTGCCAGCAGCCACGGGGCGAATCAGCCCCAGCATTTT.

CDR3 in amino acids: CATSDSQTRTASNQPQHF. The CDR3 bases are TGTGCCACCAGTGACTCCCAGACCAGGACAGCGAGCAATCAGCCCCAGCATTTT. The chain uses TRBV24-1 and TRBJ1-5, with a tentative D call TRBD1 (6 bases). The V gene lost 4 bases and the J gene lost 1 base, with 19 bases spanning the gap. The CDR3 has 18 residues. The germline CDR1 and CDR2 sequences are KGHDR and SFDVKD.

The V gene is TRBV5-1, the J gene TRBJ1-2; TRBD1 matches 8 bases. CDR3 length: 13 residues. Germline CDR1 reads SGHRS; CDR2 reads YFSETQ. Trimming cost V 4 bases and J 5 bases; bases outside gene matches: 4. CDR3 loop: CASSLDRDYGYTF. For the CDR3, the DNA is TGCGCCAGCAGCCTGGACAGGGATTATGGCTACACCTTC.

V and J are TRBV7-2 and TRBJ2-4, with D tentatively TRBD1 (5 bases). Germline assignment: CDR1 SGHTA and CDR2 FQGNSA. CDR3 length: 15 residues. The V and J ends lost 0 bases and 1 base respectively, with 7 bases between them. For the CDR3, the DNA is TGTGCCAGCAGCTTAGCAACAGGCGCCAAAAACATTCAGTACTTC. Its protein product is CASSLATGAKNIQYF.

This chain joins TRBV9 and TRBJ1-2; D is perhaps TRBD1 (6 bases). The V gene lost 4 bases and the J gene lost 4 bases, with 17 bases spanning the gap. The CDR3 has 15 amino acids. Looked up from germline, CDR1 is SGDLS and CDR2 is YYNGEE. The CDR3, as DNA: TGTGCCAGCAGCCTAGGGGACACGAACCTCTATGGCTACACCTTC. It yields the protein CASSLGDTNLYGYTF. The full variable domain, with the rest looked up from reference TRBV9 and TRBJ1-2, is DSGVTQTPKHLITATGQRVTLRCSPRSGDLSVYWYQQSLDQGLQFLIQYYNGEERAKGNILERFSAQQFPDLHSELNLSSLELGDSALYFCASSLGDTNLYGYTFGSGTRLTVV.

The V call is TRBV4-3, the J call TRBJ2-1, with D perhaps assigned TRBD1 or TRBD2 (5 bases each). The CDR3 consists of 16 residues. Germline V gives CDR1 LGHNA, CDR2 YSLEER. V was trimmed by 4 bases and J by 0 bases, leaving 13 bases between them. The CDR3 is CASSPTGAGSYNEQFF. The CDR3 DNA is TGCGCCAGCAGCCCCACTGGGGCGGGCTCCTACAATGAGCAGTTCTTC.

About this clone: At one end, the junction sequence differs from germline, possibly due to a read error. The chain is built from TRBV7-2 and TRBJ1-1, with unresolved D. In germline, CDR1 is SGHTA, CDR2 FQGNSA. The CDR3 runs 14 residues. CDR3 amino acids: CASSTRSVNTEAFF. The CDR3 DNA sequence: TGTGCCAGCAGCACGAGGTCGGTGAATACTGAAGCTTTCTTT.

The chain employs TRBV7-2 and TRBJ2-1; TRBD1 is a possible D gene (5 bases). CDR3 length equals 15 residues. Germline loops: CDR1 SGHTA, CDR2 FQGNSA. The V end lost 5 bases, the J end lost 4 bases, and 15 bases lay between the germline ends. The CDR3 is CASSHQATEYNEQFF. The CDR3 DNA reads as TGTGCCAGCAGCCACCAAGCGACAGAGTACAATGAGCAGTTCTTC.

The J gene is TRBJ1-2, the V gene TRBV7-8, with D possibly being TRBD1 (5 bases). V was trimmed by 5 bases and J by 4 bases, leaving 14 bases between them. Germline V CDR1 and CDR2: SGHVS, FQNEAQ. This CDR3 is 14 amino acids long. CDR3 nucleotides: TGTGCCAGCAGCCCTAGCTCAGGGTCCTATGGCTACACCTTC. Its translation: CASSPSSGSYGYTF.

The chain links TRBV7-9 to TRBJ1-3; D gene uncertain. The germline CDR1 and CDR2 sequences are SEHNR and FQNEAQ (reference sequence). This CDR3 is 11 amino acids long. The germline V and J ends were trimmed by 11 bases and 4 bases, with 9 bases remaining between them. CDR3 bases: TGTGCCGGTCGGGGAGGAAACACCATATATTTT. Encoded protein: CAGRGGNTIYF.

This sequence joins TRBV3-1 (or the pseudogene TRBV3-2) and TRBJ1-1; D is uncertain. V was shortened by 1 base and J by 6 bases, with 12 bases between the two germline ends. The CDR3 loop spans 14 amino acids. Germline values: CDR1 LGHDT, CDR2 YNNKEL (reference sequence). The CDR3 here is CASSQVDGYSEAFF. DNA for the CDR3: TGTGCCAGCAGCCAAGTTGACGGTTACTCTGAAGCTTTCTTT.

This clone was observed a few times. The CDR3 DNA follows: TGTGCCAGCAGTTCCGCCGGCACCGGGGAGCTGTTTTTT. It codes for CASSSAGTGELFF. The V and J genes are TRBV2 and TRBJ2-2; D gene unclear. V was trimmed by 5 bases and J by 4 bases, leaving 8 bases between them. This CDR3 spans 13 amino acids. CDR1 and CDR2 from the germline V gene are SNHLY and FYNNEI.

The chain has TRBV6-1 and TRBJ2-1; D remains unclear. The CDR3 covers 16 residues. Germline V gene sequence: CDR1 MNHNS, CDR2 SASEGT. Deletions cut 0 bases from V and 4 bases from J, with 13 bases between. The CDR3 sequence: CASSEALFPPYNEQFF. The DNA of the CDR3 is TGTGCCAGCAGTGAAGCGCTTTTTCCTCCTTACAATGAGCAGTTCTTC.

The chain carries TRBV10-3 and TRBJ1-3, with a possible D match to TRBD1 (6 bases). This CDR3 is built from 15 residues. Per the germline V gene, CDR1 is ENHRY and CDR2 is SYGVKD. V was trimmed by 8 bases and J by 1 base, leaving 15 bases between them. CDR3 sequence reads: CAIRFAGASGNTIYF. CDR3 sequence (DNA): TGTGCCATCCGGTTCGCAGGGGCATCTGGAAACACCATATATTTT.

The V and J genes are TRBV11-2 and TRBJ2-7, with D possibly being TRBD1 (7 bases). This CDR3 has 14 residues. Trimming removed 5 bases from V and 2 bases from J, with 13 bases in between. Germline V lookup: CDR1 SGHAT, CDR2 FQNNGV. DNA of the CDR3: TGTGCCAGCAGCACCACAGGGGAGGCCTACGAGCAGTACTTC. Encoded protein: CASSTTGEAYEQYF.

The gene calls are TRBV15 and TRBJ1-4; a possible D gene is TRBD1 (5 bases). The V end was cut by 0 bases, the J end by 7 bases, with 12 bases between. Germline lookup yields CDR1 LNHNV and CDR2 YYDKDF (reference sequence). This CDR3 comprises 15 residues. CDR3 region: CATSREGQGAEKLFF. The CDR3 DNA reads TGTGCCACCAGCAGAGAGGGGCAGGGAGCTGAAAAACTGTTTTTT.